This paragraph reports one T cell receptor (beta chain). The data stem from a study of blood T cell repertoires in COVID-19. Background on the study: Acute-phase and convalescent COVID-19 samples originated in the United States, Italy and Spain. PBMCs, B-cell-depleted T cells, or T cells provided the cDNA or gDNA that made up the material.

Methods used by the authors: The authors estimated nucleated cell counts from reference gene primer amplification. The data were produced by immunoSEQ multiplex PCR, yet TCRdb's version contains in-frame clones alone and is incomplete. That table is the source of V, J and clone size, and D and trimming were worked out from the DNA. The table records some 60,000 clones, under 95% of them present only once. This clonotype was sampled from a human donor in a cohort sampled during active COVID-19. The source material was peripheral blood.

The CDR3 reads CASSLDDRDKYNSPLHF. The CDR3 DNA follows: TGTGCCAGCAGCTTGGACGACAGGGACAAATATAATTCACCCCTCCACTTT. This chain uses TRBV5-8 with TRBJ1-6, with 7 bases lining up with TRBD1. V shed 0 bases, J shed 4 bases, and the junction held 7 bases outside the gene matches. CDR3 length: 17 residues. Germline values: CDR1 SGHTS, CDR2 YDEGEE.